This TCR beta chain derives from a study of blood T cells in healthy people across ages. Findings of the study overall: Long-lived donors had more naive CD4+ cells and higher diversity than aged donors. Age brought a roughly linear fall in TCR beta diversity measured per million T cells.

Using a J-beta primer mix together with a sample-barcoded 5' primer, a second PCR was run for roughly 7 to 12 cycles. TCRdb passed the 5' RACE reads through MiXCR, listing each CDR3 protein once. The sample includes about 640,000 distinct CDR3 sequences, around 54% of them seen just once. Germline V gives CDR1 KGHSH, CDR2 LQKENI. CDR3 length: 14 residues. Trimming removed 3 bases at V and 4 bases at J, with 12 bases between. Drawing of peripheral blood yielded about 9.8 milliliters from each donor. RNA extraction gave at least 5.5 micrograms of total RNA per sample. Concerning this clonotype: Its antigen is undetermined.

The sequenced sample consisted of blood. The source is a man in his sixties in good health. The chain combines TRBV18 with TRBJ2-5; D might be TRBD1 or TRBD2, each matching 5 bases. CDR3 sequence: CASSPGASRETQYF. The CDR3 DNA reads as TGTGCCAGCTCACCCGGGGCGTCGCGAGAGACCCAGTACTTC.